The TCR beta chain described here comes from a study of T cells in Graves' hyperthyroidism and ophthalmopathy (dated by TCRdb to the late 2010s). For context, the study as a whole: Peripheral blood was sampled at the time of initial diagnosis, prior to any treatment. A discovery cohort of about a hundred patients, about 44 with Graves' ophthalmopathy and under 60 with stable Graves' hyperthyroidism, was used to find distinguishing TCR V-J signatures. An independent validation cohort of around 19 hyperthyroidism patients and more than 15 patients who later progressed to ophthalmopathy tested prospective prediction of ophthalmopathy. The 75 to 100 discovery patients were divided at random into training and test sets in a 7:3 ratio. In roughly six Graves' hyperthyroidism patients, the study also compared T-cell repertoires from thyroid tissue with T-cell repertoires from blood. After blood sampling, hyperthyroidism patients were treated with methimazole at a starting dose of 30 mg daily, and ophthalmopathy patients were treated with high-dose intravenous methylprednisolone. The paper reports TCR Vbeta CDR3 sequencing of approximately 140 peripheral blood samples: 43 ophthalmopathy, 75 to 80 hyperthyroidism and around 17 progressor patients.

The TCR beta CDR3 regions were amplified from the RNA transcripts. The first round of RT-PCR for the TCR CDR3 was performed with the HTBI primer set and the Qiagen OneStep RT-PCR kit. Libraries were constructed in a second round of multiplex PCR, after which size selection and purification were performed. Libraries were sequenced paired-end with 100 bp reads on an Illumina HiSeq2000. Per the original workflow: SOAPnuke was used to process the raw data, removing reads that contained adapters or uncalled bases, had a mean Phred below 15, or lacked an exact match to the constant primer or identifier. High-quality paired reads were merged using COPE v1.2.5, and each unique nucleotide sequence was defined as a clonotype. MiTCR v1.1 was used to align clonotypes to the IMGT TRBV, TRBD and TRBJ reference segments. Only V-J combinations with frequency above 0.0001, covering roughly 99% of repertoires, were analysed. The TCS score was defined as F50 (clonal expansion) divided by E x V (chaos), with BLOSUM62-based TCRdist calculated between CDR3 peptides within each V-J. Welch's t-statistics and random forest reduced 450 to 600 V-J features to 10 to 15, which were used in a naive Bayes classifier (R e1071). TCRdb trimmed the raw reads at Q25, called clones with MiXCR and kept productive beta chains. Every entry covers one CDR3 protein and lists the most common genes and DNA from its rows. These V and J calls are TCRdb output, not the study's own analysis. Across this sample there are fewer than 400,000 distinct CDR3 sequences, with around 14% seen only once. The ten largest clonotypes hold about a quarter of the sample.

Comment on this clonotype: Its cognate antigen has yet to be identified. Per-base qualities were not stored, and no clone one base away is much larger.

At the junction V is shortened by 5 bases and J by 3 bases; bases outside the gene matches: 7. CDR1 and CDR2 (MDHEN, SYDVKM) derive from the germline V gene. Taken from cysteine to phenylalanine, the CDR3 has 15 residues. Only CDR3 DNA remains: 45 bases, in frame from the first base. What the study reported, not specific to this receptor: In cross-validation, a model built on a 13 V-J signature told ophthalmopathy apart from stable hyperthyroidism with approximately 91% sensitivity and approximately 84% specificity, and in testing the same model reached 80%/75%. Most expanded thyroid clonotypes (frequency above 0.001) were also found in blood, which suggests that blood repertoires may mirror thyroid immune responses. In validation, the model predicted progression to ophthalmopathy with 65% to 71% sensitivity and 72% to 85% specificity, a median of about 6 months before onset. No statistical method was used to fix the sample size in advance, and group allocation was not hidden from the investigators.

Hyperthyroidism patients were newly diagnosed, had a disease duration of under 2 months, and were aged 18 to 65 years. Exclusion was applied to patients with uncontrolled infections, other autoimmune diseases, pregnancy or lactation. Diagnoses were based on clinical symptoms, serum thyroxine and TRAb, thyroid ultrasound and orbital computed tomography. Blood from progressor patients was drawn when they were first diagnosed with hyperthyroidism, before any ophthalmopathy symptoms appeared. Ficoll-Paque density gradient centrifugation was used to isolate PBMCs from around 10 ml of fresh peripheral blood. Patients classed as progressors first received a Graves' hyperthyroidism diagnosis and then went on to develop ophthalmopathy during follow-up. Total RNA was extracted using Trizol reagent, and RNA quality was assessed on an Agilent 2100 Bioanalyzer.

This receptor chain uses TRBV28 and TRBJ2-7, with TRBD2 identical over 10 junction bases. Sequencing used blood. The receptor was isolated from a woman aged 18-29 years with Graves' hyperthyroidism that later progressed to Graves' ophthalmopathy. The CDR3 corresponds to CASSPSGSMDYEQYF. The DNA is as follows: TGTGCCAGCAGTCCTAGCGGGAGTATGGACTACGAGCAGTACTTC.